The clone carrying this T cell receptor beta chain was counted many times. Its antigen remains unknown. Trimming left V 4 bases short and J 3 bases short, with 12 bases between. The CDR3 is made up of 14 amino acids. Looked up from germline, CDR1 is KGHSH and CDR2 is LQKENI. Individual cDNA molecules carried attached unique molecular identifiers. TCRdb processed the 5' RACE reads anew with MiXCR; each CDR3 protein has one entry. The sample has approximately 81,000 distinct CDR3 sequences, roughly 13% seen once. The entry originates in a study of early T cells in non-severe SARS-CoV-2 infection. General study points: Anti-spike CD8 responses were favored in VDJdb matching, and private and CD4 specificities were missed.

The origin of this receptor is an adult who was a healthcare worker with PCR-confirmed SARS-CoV-2 infection or an uninfected control (not recorded which). Sequenced: whole blood. The genes are TRBV18 and TRBJ2-5, with a weak D call TRBD2 (5 bases). CDR3 bases: TGTGCCAGCTCACTGAGGACTGGGAAAGAGACCCAGTACTTC. The encoded protein is CASSLRTGKETQYF.